This T cell receptor beta chain derives from a study of long-term antiretroviral therapy in people with HIV. Regarding the study as a whole: The ART regimens used between about 2003 and 2018 may be less effective than current ones. Subsequent to ART, diversity was augmented yet persisted below that of transplant donor controls.

Comment on this clone: Antigen: not known.

Germline-derived CDR1 and CDR2 are SGHTS and YDEGEE. V dropped 1 base and J dropped 4 bases, with 8 bases sitting between them. The CDR3 is made up of 13 amino acids. Sequencing used immunoSEQ v3.0 at survey level. Sequencing aimed to cover about 40,000-50,000 T-cell genomes per sample. The repertoire was sequenced with immunoSEQ multiplex PCR; TCRdb's copy has only in-frame clones and lacks some. The sample includes 20,000 to 25,000 clones, roughly 79% of them seen just once. Each HIV participant was treated in the United States. The material sequenced was unsorted PBMCs, taken 1.1 years before starting antiretroviral therapy. The clonotype originates from a woman in her thirties or forties with HIV. The chain carries TRBV5-8 and TRBJ1-2; D unresolved. In nucleotides, the CDR3 is TGTGCCAGCAGCTTGATGCCAGGCTATGGCTACACCTTC. Its translation is CASSLMPGYGYTF.